The 2 T cell receptor beta chains presented below share a single source sample, sequenced in a study of cytomegalovirus exposure and HLA in healthy donors. Vbeta (60) and Jbeta (13) primers were used in the PCR. TCRdb's table, derived via immunoSEQ multiplex PCR, lists solely in-frame clones and lacks some. The repertoire has 75,000 to 95,000 clones, about 60% of them found once; the top ten carry roughly 6.7%. The specimen sequenced was PBMCs. These receptors originate from a woman aged 25 to 39 in good health and CMV-seronegative.

V usage is TRBV7-2 and J usage is TRBJ2-7; 9 bases match TRBD1. There are 17 residues in the CDR3. Germline assignment: CDR1 SGHTA and CDR2 FQGNSA. V was pared by 5 bases and J by 2 bases, with 13 bases of the junction left unmatched. The CDR3 loop is CASSLQLLTGGTYEQYF. The CDR3 DNA reads TGTGCCAGCAGCCTACAGCTCTTGACAGGGGGTACCTACGAGCAGTACTTC. Full variable domain (remainder filled in from reference TRBV7-2 and TRBJ2-7): GAGVSQSPSNKVTEKGKDVELRCDPISGHTALYWYRQSLGQGLEFLIYFQGNSAPDKSGLPSDRFSAERTGGSVSTLTIQRTQQEDSAVYLCASSLQLLTGGTYEQYFGPGTRLTVT.

The chain has TRBV6-6 and TRBJ1-5; D is perhaps TRBD1 (5 bases). Germline V lookup: CDR1 MNHNY, CDR2 SVGAGI (reference sequence). With 5 bases removed from V and 4 bases from J, the gap between germline ends came to 18 bases. The CDR3 spans 16 residues. CDR3 region: CASSPSGGMGNQPQHF. CDR3 sequence (DNA): TGTGCCAGCAGTCCATCTGGGGGGATGGGGAATCAGCCCCAGCATTTT.